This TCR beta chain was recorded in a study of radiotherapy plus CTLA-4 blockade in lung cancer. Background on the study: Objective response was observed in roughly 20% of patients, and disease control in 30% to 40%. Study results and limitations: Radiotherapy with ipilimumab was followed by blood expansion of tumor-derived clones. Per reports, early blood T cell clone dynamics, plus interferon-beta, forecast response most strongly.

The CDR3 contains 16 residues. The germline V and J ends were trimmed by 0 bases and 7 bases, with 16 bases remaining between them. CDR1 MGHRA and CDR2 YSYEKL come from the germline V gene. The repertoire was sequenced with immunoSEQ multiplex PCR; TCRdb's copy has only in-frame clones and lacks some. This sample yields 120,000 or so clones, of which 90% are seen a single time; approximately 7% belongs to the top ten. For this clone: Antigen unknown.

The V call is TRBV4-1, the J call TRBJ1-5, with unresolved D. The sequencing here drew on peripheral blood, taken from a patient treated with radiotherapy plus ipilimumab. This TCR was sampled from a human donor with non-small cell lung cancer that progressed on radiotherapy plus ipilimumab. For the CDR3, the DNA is TGCGCCAGCAGCCAAGAGTTGACTTGGGAGGGCCAGCCCCAGCATTTT. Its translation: CASSQELTWEGQPQHF.